This T cell receptor (beta chain) was recovered during a study of cytomegalovirus exposure and HLA in healthy donors. Study details: HLA-typed donors contributed 80 million to 85 million unique TCRs, which were held in an early data release.

This CDR3 is 14 amino acids long. CDR1 SGHRS and CDR2 YFSETQ come from the germline V gene. V gave up 0 bases and J gave up 1 base, with 4 bases separating them. Primers for the PCR totalled 60 Vbeta and 13 Jbeta. The assay was immunoSEQ multiplex PCR, and TCRdb's table has in-frame clones only and misses some. This sample has about 110,000 clones, with about two thirds found just once. The sequenced sample was PBMCs. The chain uses TRBV5-1 and TRBJ2-2, with D hard to call. The receptor comes from a woman between 40 and 55 years old in good health and CMV-seropositive. The CDR3 protein is CASSLGQNTGELFF. The CDR3 DNA reads TGCGCCAGCAGCTTGGGACAGAACACCGGGGAGCTGTTTTTT.